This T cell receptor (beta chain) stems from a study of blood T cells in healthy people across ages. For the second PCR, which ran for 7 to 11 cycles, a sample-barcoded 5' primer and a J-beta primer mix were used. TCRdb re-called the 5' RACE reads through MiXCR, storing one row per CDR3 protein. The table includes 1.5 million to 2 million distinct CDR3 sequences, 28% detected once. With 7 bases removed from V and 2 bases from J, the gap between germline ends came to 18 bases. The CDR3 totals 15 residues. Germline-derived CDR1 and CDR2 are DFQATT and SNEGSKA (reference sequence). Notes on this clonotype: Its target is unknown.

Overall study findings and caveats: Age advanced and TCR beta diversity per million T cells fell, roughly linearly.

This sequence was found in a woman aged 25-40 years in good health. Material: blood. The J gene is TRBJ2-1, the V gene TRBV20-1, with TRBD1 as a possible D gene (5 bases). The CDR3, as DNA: TGCAGTGTCCCCCCGGAGACAGATCCCTACAATGAGCAGTTCTTC. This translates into CSVPPETDPYNEQFF.